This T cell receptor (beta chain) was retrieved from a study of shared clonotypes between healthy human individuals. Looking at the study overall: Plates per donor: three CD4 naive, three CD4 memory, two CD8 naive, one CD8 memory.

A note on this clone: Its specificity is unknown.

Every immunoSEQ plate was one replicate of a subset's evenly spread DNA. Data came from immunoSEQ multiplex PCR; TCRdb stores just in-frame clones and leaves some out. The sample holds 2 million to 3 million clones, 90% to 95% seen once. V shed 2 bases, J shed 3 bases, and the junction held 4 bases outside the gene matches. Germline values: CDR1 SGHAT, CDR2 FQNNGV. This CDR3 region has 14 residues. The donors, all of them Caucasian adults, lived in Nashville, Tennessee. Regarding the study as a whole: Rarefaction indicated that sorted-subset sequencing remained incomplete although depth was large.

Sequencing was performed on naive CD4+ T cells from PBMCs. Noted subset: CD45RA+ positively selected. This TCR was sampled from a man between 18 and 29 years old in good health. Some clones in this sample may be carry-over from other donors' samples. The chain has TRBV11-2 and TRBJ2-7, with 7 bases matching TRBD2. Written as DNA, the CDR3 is TGTGCCAGCAGCTTATCTAGCGGAGACTACGAGCAGTACTTC. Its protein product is CASSLSSGDYEQYF.